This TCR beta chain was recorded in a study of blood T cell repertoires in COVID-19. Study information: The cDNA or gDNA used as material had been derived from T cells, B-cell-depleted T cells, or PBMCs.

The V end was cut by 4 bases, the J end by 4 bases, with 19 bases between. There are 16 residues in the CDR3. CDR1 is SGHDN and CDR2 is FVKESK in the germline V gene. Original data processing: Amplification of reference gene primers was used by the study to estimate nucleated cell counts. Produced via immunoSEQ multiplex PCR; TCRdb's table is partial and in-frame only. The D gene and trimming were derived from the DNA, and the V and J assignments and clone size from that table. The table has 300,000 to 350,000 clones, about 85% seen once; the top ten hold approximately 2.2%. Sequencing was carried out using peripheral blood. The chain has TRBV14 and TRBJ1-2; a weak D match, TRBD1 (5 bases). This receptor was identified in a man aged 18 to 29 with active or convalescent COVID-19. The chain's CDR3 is CASSRADTGYIYGYTF. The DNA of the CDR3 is TGTGCCAGCAGCCGGGCTGATACAGGATACATCTATGGCTACACCTTC.